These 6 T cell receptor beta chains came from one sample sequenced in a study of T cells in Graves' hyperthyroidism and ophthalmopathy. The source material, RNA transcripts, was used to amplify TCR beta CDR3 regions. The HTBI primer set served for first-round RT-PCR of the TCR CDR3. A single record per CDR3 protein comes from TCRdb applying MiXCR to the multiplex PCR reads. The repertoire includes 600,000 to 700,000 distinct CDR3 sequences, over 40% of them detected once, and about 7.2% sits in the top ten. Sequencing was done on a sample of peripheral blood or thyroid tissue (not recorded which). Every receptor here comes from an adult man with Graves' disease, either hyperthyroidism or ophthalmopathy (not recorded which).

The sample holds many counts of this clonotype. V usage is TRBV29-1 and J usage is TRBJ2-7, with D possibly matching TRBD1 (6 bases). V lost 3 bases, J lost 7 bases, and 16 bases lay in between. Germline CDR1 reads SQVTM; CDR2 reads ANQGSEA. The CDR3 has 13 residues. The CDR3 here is CSVELLGTLEQYF. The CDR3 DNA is TGCAGCGTTGAGCTTCTCGGGACACTGGAGCAGTACTTC.

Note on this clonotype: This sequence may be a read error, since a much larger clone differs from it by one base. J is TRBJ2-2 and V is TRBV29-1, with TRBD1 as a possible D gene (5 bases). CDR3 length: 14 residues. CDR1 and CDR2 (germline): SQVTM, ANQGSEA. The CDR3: CSVGQGIYTEELFF. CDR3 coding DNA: TGCAGCGTTGGGCAGGGCATTTACACCGAGGAGCTGTTTTTT.

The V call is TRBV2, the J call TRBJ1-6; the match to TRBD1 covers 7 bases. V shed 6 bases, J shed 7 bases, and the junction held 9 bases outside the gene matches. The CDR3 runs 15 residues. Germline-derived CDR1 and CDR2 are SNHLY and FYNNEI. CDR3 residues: CASSPRGTENSPLHF. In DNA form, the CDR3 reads TGTGCCAGCAGCCCAAGGGGGACAGAGAATTCACCCCTCCACTTT.

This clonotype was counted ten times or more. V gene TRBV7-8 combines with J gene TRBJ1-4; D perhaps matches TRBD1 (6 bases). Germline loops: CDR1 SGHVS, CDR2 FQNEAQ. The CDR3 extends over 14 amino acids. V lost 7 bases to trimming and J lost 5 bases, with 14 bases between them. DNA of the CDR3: TGTGCCAGCAAACAGGGTTGGGAGAATGAAAAACTGTTTTTT. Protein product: CASKQGWENEKLFF.

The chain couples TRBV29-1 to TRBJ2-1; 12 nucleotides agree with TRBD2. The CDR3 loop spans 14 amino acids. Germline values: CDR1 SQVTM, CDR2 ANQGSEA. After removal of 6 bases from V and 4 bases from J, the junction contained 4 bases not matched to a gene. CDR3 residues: CSVTSGSLYNEQFF. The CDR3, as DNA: TGCAGCGTGACTAGCGGGAGTTTATACAATGAGCAGTTCTTC.

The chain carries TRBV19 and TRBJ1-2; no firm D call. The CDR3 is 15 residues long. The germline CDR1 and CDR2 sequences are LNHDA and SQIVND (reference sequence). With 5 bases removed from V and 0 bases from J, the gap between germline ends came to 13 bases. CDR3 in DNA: TGTGCCAGTAGTCCCCGCCGGGGATCTAACTATGGCTACACCTTC. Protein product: CASSPRRGSNYGYTF.